These 17 T cell receptor beta chains share one sample of origin, sequenced in a study of T cell responses to AZD1222 COVID-19 vaccine. The method was immunoSEQ multiplex PCR; TCRdb's version includes in-frame clones alone and lacks a portion of them. The table includes approximately 140,000 clones, more than 85% detected once. Sequencing used peripheral blood, obtained on day 0 of MenACWY control vaccination. The receptors here all came from an adult in good health.

V gene TRBV28 combines with J gene TRBJ1-2; no definite D call. With 3 bases removed from V and 0 bases from J, the gap between germline ends came to 11 bases. The CDR3 length is 15 residues. Looked up from germline, CDR1 is MDHEN and CDR2 is SYDVKM. CDR3 residues: CASSLAGTTNYGYTF. As DNA, the CDR3 is TGTGCCAGCAGTTTGGCAGGTACCACTAACTATGGCTACACCTTC.

This sequence joins TRBV4-1 and TRBJ2-1; D unclear. CDR3 length equals 15 residues. The germline gives CDR1 MGHRA, CDR2 YSYEKL. V was shortened by 0 bases and J by 4 bases, with 10 bases between the two germline ends. The CDR3 here is CASSQEPVLYNEQFF. The CDR3 nucleotides read TGCGCCAGCAGCCAAGAGCCGGTATTGTACAATGAGCAGTTCTTC.

V usage is TRBV4-1 and J usage is TRBJ2-3; 9 bases fit TRBD1. Germline trimming cut 0 bases from V and 11 bases from J; bases unmatched to any gene: 6. This CDR3 is 14 amino acids long. The V gene's germline CDR1 is MGHRA and CDR2 YSYEKL. The CDR3 loop reads CASSQEVHRGLQYF. Written as DNA, the CDR3 is TGCGCCAGCAGCCAAGAAGTGCACAGGGGGCTGCAGTATTTT.

The rearrangement joins TRBV28 to TRBJ1-4; D is unclear. Germline loops: CDR1 MDHEN, CDR2 SYDVKM. Trimming took off 6 bases at V and 8 bases at J, with 13 bases between the two ends. The CDR3 runs to 13 residues. CDR3 protein: CASSKEGWEKLFF. Written as DNA, the CDR3 is TGTGCCAGCAGCAAGGAGGGATGGGAAAAACTGTTTTTT.

This clone was picked up one time. In DNA form, the CDR3 reads TGTGCCAGCAGCGAGCCCCTAAGGGACCCAACGGAGGGCTACACCTTC. Its translation is CASSEPLRDPTEGYTF. The chain has TRBV7-8 and TRBJ1-2; the D gene is possibly TRBD1 (5 bases). Germline assignment: CDR1 SGHVS and CDR2 FQNEAQ. Trimming removed 5 bases from V and 8 bases from J, with 24 bases in between. The CDR3 is made up of 16 amino acids.

The chain combines TRBV7-3 with TRBJ2-1; D assignment may be TRBD1 or TRBD2 (5 bases each). Germline V gene sequence: CDR1 SGHTA, CDR2 FQGTGA. V was trimmed by 1 base and J by 8 bases, leaving 12 bases between them. The CDR3 totals 14 residues. The CDR3 loop is CASSLSEGLYEQFF. DNA for the CDR3: TGTGCCAGCAGCTTAAGTGAGGGGCTCTATGAGCAGTTCTTC.

This rearrangement joins TRBV19 to TRBJ1-2; 9 nucleotides line up with TRBD1. The CDR3 sequence is 17 residues long. Per germline, CDR1 LNHDA and CDR2 SQIVND (reference sequence). V gave up 7 bases and J gave up 4 bases; unmatched junction bases: 16. The CDR3 region is CASNPADAGTGFYGYTF. The CDR3 DNA follows: TGTGCCAGTAACCCCGCTGACGCCGGGACAGGGTTCTATGGCTACACCTTC.

The chain couples TRBV7-9 to TRBJ1-1; no definite D call. The CDR3 length is 15 residues. CDR1 and CDR2 from the germline V gene are SEHNR and FQNEAQ (reference sequence). Trimming left V 0 bases short and J 1 base short, with 9 bases between. CDR3 in DNA: TGTGCCAGCAGCTTAGCGGCCAGCCCGAACACTGAAGCTTTCTTT. Protein sequence: CASSLAASPNTEAFF.

The rearrangement joins TRBV6-5 to TRBJ1-2, with 8 bases lining up with TRBD1. This CDR3 comprises 15 residues. V lost 5 bases, J lost 5 bases, and 10 bases stayed unmatched. Germline values: CDR1 MNHEY, CDR2 SVGAGI. The CDR3 bases are TGTGCCAGCAGTCTGACAGGGGCCGGAAGTTATGGCTACACCTTC. Translated: CASSLTGAGSYGYTF.

The chain links TRBV1 to TRBJ2-4; the table's TRBD2 call for D was not verified on the DNA. TRBV1 is annotated as a pseudogene. The CDR3 covers 17 residues. The CDR3 DNA is TGCACCAGCAGCCAGAAGTGTTCCGGGGGGGCCAAAAACATTCAGTACTTC. Protein sequence: CTSSQKCSGGAKNIQYF.

This clone was seen a few times. The genes are TRBV9 and TRBJ2-7; possibly TRBD1 or TRBD2 for D (5 bases each). The germline gives CDR1 SGDLS, CDR2 YYNGEE. The V gene lost 0 bases and the J gene lost 5 bases, with 9 bases spanning the gap. The CDR3 has 13 residues. The CDR3: CASSVVLGHEQYF. Here the CDR3 DNA reads TGTGCCAGCAGCGTAGTGTTGGGACACGAGCAGTACTTC.

The chain uses TRBV14 and TRBJ2-2; D unclear. Germline V gene sequence: CDR1 SGHDN, CDR2 FVKESK. CDR3 size: 15 residues. V was clipped by 1 base and J by 2 bases, with 8 bases between them. The CDR3 nucleotides read TGTGCCAGCAGCCAAGCTGCTCTTAACACCGGGGAGCTGTTTTTT. Its translation: CASSQAALNTGELFF.

The chain uses TRBV19 and TRBJ1-1, with D possibly being TRBD1 (6 bases). Germline V gene data show CDR1 as LNHDA and CDR2 as SQIVND (reference sequence). V lost 6 bases, J lost 2 bases, and 16 bases lay in between. The CDR3 length is 15 residues. For the CDR3, the DNA is TGTGCCAGTAGCACCTCAGGGGCAGCAAACACTGAAGCTTTCTTT. Encoded protein: CASSTSGAANTEAFF.

This clone is a singleton in its sample. This chain connects TRBV28 to TRBJ1-4; the D is unclear. In germline, CDR1 is MDHEN, CDR2 SYDVKM. This CDR3 has 17 residues. V gave up 4 bases and J gave up 5 bases, with 20 bases separating them. CDR3 loop: CASSSSRIPLRNEKLFF. In nucleotides, the CDR3 is TGTGCCAGCAGTTCCTCCAGGATCCCCTTAAGGAATGAAAAACTGTTTTTT. The whole variable domain, filled in from reference TRBV28 and TRBJ1-4, reads DVKVTQSSRYLVKRTGEKVFLECVQDMDHENMFWYRQDPGLGLRLIYFSYDVKMKEKGDIPEGYSVSREKKERFSLILESASTNQTSMYLCASSSSRIPLRNEKLFFGSGTQLSVL.

The chain combines TRBV27 with TRBJ1-1; 7 positions agree with TRBD1. The CDR3 is 16 amino acids. Looked up from germline, CDR1 is MNHEY and CDR2 is SMNVEV (reference sequence). The V segment lost 7 bases and the J segment 11 bases; nucleotides outside the gene matches: 22. Here the CDR3 reads CASKSRTGAFFSYAFF. The CDR3 nucleotides read TGTGCCAGCAAATCCAGAACAGGGGCCTTCTTTTCCTATGCTTTCTTT.

The chain links TRBV4-1 to TRBJ1-2; possibly TRBD1 for D (6 bases). CDR1 and CDR2 from the germline V gene are MGHRA and YSYEKL. There are 18 residues in the CDR3. V lost 0 bases and J 4 bases, leaving 21 bases between the germline ends. The CDR3 region has the DNA TGCGCCAGCAGCCAAGAATCCGAGGGGGAGGGTATCGCCTATGGCTACACCTTC. The encoded protein is CASSQESEGEGIAYGYTF.

This chain joins TRBV5-1 and TRBJ1-3; D not certain. The CDR3 totals 18 residues. The germline gives CDR1 SGHRS, CDR2 YFSETQ. V lost 4 bases and J 0 bases, leaving 20 bases between the germline ends. The CDR3 loop is CASSETRSLSVSGNTIYF. The CDR3 DNA reads TGCGCCAGCAGCGAAACAAGATCCTTGTCCGTCTCTGGAAACACCATATATTTT.